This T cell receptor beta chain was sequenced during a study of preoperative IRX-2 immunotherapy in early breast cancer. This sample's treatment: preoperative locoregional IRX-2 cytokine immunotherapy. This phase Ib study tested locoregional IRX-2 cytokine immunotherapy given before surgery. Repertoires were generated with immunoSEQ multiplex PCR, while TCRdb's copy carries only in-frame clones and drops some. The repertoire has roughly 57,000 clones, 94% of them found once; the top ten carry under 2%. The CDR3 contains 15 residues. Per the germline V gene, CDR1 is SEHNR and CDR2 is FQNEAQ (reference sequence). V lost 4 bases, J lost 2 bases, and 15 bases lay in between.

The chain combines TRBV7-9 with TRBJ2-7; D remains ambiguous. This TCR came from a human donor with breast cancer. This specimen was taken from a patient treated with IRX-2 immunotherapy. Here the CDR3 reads CASSSAWVGAYEQYF. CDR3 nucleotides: TGTGCCAGCAGCTCTGCCTGGGTTGGGGCCTACGAGCAGTACTTC.